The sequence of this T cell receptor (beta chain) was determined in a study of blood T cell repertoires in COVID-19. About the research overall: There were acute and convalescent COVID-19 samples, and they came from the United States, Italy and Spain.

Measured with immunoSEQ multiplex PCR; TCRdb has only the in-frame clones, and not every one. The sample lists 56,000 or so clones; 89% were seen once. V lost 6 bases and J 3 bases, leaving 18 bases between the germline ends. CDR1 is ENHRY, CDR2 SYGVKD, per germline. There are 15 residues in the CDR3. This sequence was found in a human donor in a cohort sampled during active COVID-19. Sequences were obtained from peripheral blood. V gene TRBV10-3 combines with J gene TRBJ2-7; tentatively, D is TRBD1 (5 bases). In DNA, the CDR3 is TGTGCCATCAGGGCTCAGGGTCCTTTTAACTACGAGCAGTACTTC. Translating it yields CAIRAQGPFNYEQYF.